This entry lists 19 T cell receptor beta chains sequenced from one sample in a study of T cells expressing NK-cell markers. TCRdb reprocessed the 5' RACE reads, with one entry per CDR3 protein and no DNA. The sample has about 160,000 distinct CDR3 sequences; the top ten hold less than 20%. Sequencing was performed on blood T cells: a sorted CD56 or NKG2C T cell subset, CD4+ or CD8+ T cells, or bulk PBMC T cells (not recorded which). These receptors all stem from a woman aged 18-70 years in good health.

The gene calls are TRBV7-3 and TRBJ2-2; the TCRdb D gene call, TRBD2, has no DNA to confirm it. The CDR3 totals 15 residues. The germline CDR1 and CDR2 sequences are SGHTA and FQGTGA. CDR3 loop: CASSSVAGATGELFF.

The chain is built from TRBV19 and TRBJ2-2. The germline CDR1 and CDR2 sequences are LNHDA and SQIVND (reference sequence). This CDR3 has 15 amino acids. The CDR3 region is CASSRDRLLSGELFF.

The chain recombines TRBV10-2 with TRBJ2-7. CDR3 length: 12 amino acids. The V gene's germline CDR1 is WSHSY and CDR2 SAAADI. This CDR3 reads CASAQRTYEQYF.

The V gene is TRBV28, the J gene TRBJ2-7. The length of the CDR3 is 13 residues. Germline V gives CDR1 MDHEN, CDR2 SYDVKM. CDR3 in amino acids: CASRGSGPYEQYF.

The V gene is TRBV12-3 or TRBV12-4, the J gene TRBJ2-2; absent DNA, TCRdb's TRBD1 call cannot be checked. This CDR3 spans 15 amino acids. The chain's CDR3 is CASSFDPRGTGELFF.

This sequence joins TRBV27 and TRBJ2-6; the D gene TCRdb calls, TRBD1, cannot be checked with no DNA. In germline, CDR1 is MNHEY, CDR2 SMNVEV (reference sequence). The CDR3 totals 14 residues. The CDR3 sequence: CASRDNSGANVLTF.

CDR3 protein: CASSLSGGVELYEQYF. The gene calls are TRBV27 and TRBJ2-7. The CDR3 extends over 16 amino acids. The germline V gene encodes CDR1 MNHEY and CDR2 SMNVEV (reference sequence).

V usage is TRBV7-9 and J usage is TRBJ1-2; TCRdb selects TRBD1, and the lack of DNA leaves this call unchecked. Looked up from germline, CDR1 is SEHNR and CDR2 is FQNEAQ (reference sequence). CDR3 length equals 14 residues. CDR3 residues: CASSLDRGYYGYTF.

The chain uses TRBV5-1 and TRBJ1-1; TCRdb's D gene call, TRBD1, goes unchecked for lack of DNA. The V gene's germline CDR1 is SGHRS and CDR2 YFSETQ. CDR3 size: 15 residues. CDR3 protein: CASSWRGRENTEAFF.

The chain employs TRBV10-3 and TRBJ2-7; the TCRdb D gene call, TRBD1, has no DNA to confirm it. Germline CDR1 ENHRY, CDR2 SYGVKD. The CDR3 runs to 16 residues. CDR3 region: CAISARDRFVSYEQYF.

The chain recombines TRBV7-3 with TRBJ2-3. This CDR3 has 15 amino acids. The germline V gene has CDR1 SGHTA and CDR2 FQGTGA. The CDR3 loop is CASRRLPGSTDTQYF.

The chain employs TRBV2 and TRBJ2-1; TCRdb names TRBD2, which stays unverified in the absence of DNA. The CDR3 is 14 residues long. Germline-derived CDR1 and CDR2 are SNHLY and FYNNEI. The CDR3 loop reads CASGPRTSGVYQFF.

CDR3 sequence: CASSVAGANVLTF. The V call is TRBV9, the J call TRBJ2-6. CDR1 and CDR2 (germline): SGDLS, YYNGEE. The CDR3 loop spans 13 amino acids.

The genes are TRBV2 and TRBJ2-5. The germline V gene encodes CDR1 SNHLY and CDR2 FYNNEI. The CDR3 is 13 amino acids. CDR3 region: CASSVGLRETQYF.

This chain uses TRBV6-2 or TRBV6-3 with TRBJ1-1. The CDR3 spans 16 residues. Germline V gives CDR1 MNHEY, CDR2 SVGEGT. Here the CDR3 reads CASSYHLAGSGTEAFF.

The V gene is TRBV12-3 or TRBV12-4, the J gene TRBJ2-7. This CDR3 spans 14 amino acids. CDR3 region: CASSWQSSSTEQYF.

The chain recombines TRBV20-1 with TRBJ2-5; TCRdb selects TRBD1, and the lack of DNA leaves this call unchecked. Germline values: CDR1 DFQATT, CDR2 SNEGSKA (reference sequence). The length of the CDR3 is 14 residues. CDR3 sequence reads: CSAIWTGDQETQYF.

CDR3 amino acids: CASSGGNNEKLFF. The chain carries TRBV10-2 and TRBJ1-4; absent DNA, TCRdb's TRBD1 call cannot be checked. CDR3 size: 13 residues. From germline, CDR1 is WSHSY and CDR2 SAAADI.

This chain uses TRBV12-3 or TRBV12-4 with TRBJ1-5; TCRdb's D call of TRBD1 is untestable without DNA. This CDR3 comprises 18 residues. CDR3: CASSPGTVLSDSNQPQHF.